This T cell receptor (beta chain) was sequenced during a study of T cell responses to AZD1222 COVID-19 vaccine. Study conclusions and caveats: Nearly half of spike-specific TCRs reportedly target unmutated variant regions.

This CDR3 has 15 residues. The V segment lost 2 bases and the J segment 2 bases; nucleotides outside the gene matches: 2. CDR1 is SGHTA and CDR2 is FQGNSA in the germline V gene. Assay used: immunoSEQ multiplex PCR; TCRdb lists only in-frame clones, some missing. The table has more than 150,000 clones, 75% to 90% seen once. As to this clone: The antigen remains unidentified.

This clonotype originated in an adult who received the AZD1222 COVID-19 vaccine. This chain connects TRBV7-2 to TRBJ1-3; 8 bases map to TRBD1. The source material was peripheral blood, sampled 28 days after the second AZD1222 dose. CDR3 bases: TGTGCCAGCAGCTTATTGACAGGGGCTGGAAACACCATATATTTT. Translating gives CASSLLTGAGNTIYF.